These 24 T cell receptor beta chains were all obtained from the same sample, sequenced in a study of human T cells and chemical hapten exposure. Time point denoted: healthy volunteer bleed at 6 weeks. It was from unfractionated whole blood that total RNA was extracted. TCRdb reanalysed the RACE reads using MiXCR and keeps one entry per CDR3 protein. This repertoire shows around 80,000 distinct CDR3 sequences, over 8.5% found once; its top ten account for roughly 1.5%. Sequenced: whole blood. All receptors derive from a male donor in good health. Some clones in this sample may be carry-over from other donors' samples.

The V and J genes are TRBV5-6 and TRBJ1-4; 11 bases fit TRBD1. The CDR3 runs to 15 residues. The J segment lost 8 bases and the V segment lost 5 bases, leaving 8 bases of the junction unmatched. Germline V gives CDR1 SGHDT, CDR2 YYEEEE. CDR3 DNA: TGTGCCAGCAGACCCGGGACAGGGGGGTTGGAAAAACTGTTTTTT. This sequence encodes CASRPGTGGLEKLFF.

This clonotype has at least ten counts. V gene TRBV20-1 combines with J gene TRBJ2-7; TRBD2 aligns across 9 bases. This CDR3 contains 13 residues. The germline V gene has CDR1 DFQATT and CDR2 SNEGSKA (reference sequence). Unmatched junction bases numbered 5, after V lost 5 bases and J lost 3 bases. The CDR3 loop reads CSALSGRGYEQYF. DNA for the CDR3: TGCAGTGCTCTTAGCGGGAGAGGCTACGAGCAGTACTTC.

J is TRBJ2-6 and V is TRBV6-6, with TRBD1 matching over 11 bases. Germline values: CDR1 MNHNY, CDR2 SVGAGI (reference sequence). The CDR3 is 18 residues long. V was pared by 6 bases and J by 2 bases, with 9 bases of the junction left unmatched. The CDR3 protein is CASRPRPGQGAGANVLTF. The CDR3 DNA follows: TGTGCCAGCAGGCCCCGCCCGGGACAGGGGGCTGGGGCCAACGTCCTGACTTTC.

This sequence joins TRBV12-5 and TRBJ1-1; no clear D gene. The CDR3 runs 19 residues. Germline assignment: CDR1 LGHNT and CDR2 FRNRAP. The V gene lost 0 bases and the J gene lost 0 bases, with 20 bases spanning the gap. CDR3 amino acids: CASGLVLDVRVAVNTEAFF. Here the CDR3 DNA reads TGTGCTAGTGGTTTGGTACTGGACGTCCGGGTAGCCGTGAACACTGAAGCTTTCTTT.

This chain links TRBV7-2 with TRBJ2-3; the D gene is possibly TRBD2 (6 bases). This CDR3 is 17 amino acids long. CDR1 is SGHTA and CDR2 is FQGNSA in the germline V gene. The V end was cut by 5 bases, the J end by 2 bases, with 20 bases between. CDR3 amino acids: CASSHHGTYPSTDTQYF. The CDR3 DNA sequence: TGTGCCAGCAGCCATCACGGGACTTACCCCTCCACAGATACGCAGTATTTT.

The CDR3 DNA sequence: TGTGCCAGCAGGCCCTTGGGGCAGGGGACATCTGGGGCCAACGTCCTGACTTTC. Protein: CASRPLGQGTSGANVLTF. This chain joins TRBV12-3 or TRBV12-4 and TRBJ2-6; possibly TRBD1 for D (6 bases). The CDR3 runs to 18 residues. The V end lost 6 bases, the J end lost 1 base, and 19 bases lay between the germline ends.

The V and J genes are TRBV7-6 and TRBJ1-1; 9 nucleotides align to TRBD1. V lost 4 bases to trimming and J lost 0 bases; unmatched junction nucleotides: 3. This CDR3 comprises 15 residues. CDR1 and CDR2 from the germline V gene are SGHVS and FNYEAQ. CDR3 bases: TGTGCCAGCAGCTCCGGGACAGGGATGAACACTGAAGCTTTCTTT. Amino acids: CASSSGTGMNTEAFF. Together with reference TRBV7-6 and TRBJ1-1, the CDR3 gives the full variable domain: GAGVSQSPRYKVTKRGQDVALRCDPISGHVSLYWYRQALGQGPEFLTYFNYEAQQDKSGLPNDRFSAERPEGSISTLTIQRTEQRDSAMYRCASSSGTGMNTEAFFGQGTRLTVV.

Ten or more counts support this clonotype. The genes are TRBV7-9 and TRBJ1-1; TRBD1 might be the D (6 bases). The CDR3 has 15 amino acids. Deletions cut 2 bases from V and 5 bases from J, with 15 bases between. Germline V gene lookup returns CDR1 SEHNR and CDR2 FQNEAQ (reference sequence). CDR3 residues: CASSLSAGVRTEAFF. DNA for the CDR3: TGTGCCAGCAGCTTATCGGCAGGGGTTCGAACTGAAGCTTTCTTT.

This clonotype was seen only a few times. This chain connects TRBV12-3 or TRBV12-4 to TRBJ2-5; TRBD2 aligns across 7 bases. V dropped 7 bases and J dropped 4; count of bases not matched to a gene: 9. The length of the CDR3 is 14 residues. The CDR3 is CASNRGGSSETQYF. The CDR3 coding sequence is TGTGCCAGCAATCGTGGCGGGAGTTCAGAGACCCAGTACTTC.

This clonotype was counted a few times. In nucleotides, the CDR3 is TGTGCCAGCAGCTCAGGGGAGTGGGGGGCCAACGTCCTGACTTTC. Its translation is CASSSGEWGANVLTF. This chain joins TRBV11-2 and TRBJ2-6, with a tentative D call TRBD1 (6 bases). Germline values: CDR1 SGHAT, CDR2 FQNNGV. This CDR3 has 15 residues. V lost 4 bases to trimming and J lost 4 bases, with 11 bases between them. The variable domain in full, completed from reference TRBV11-2 and TRBJ2-6, reads EAGVAQSPRYKIIEKRQSVAFWCNPISGHATLYWYQQILGQGPKLLIQFQNNGVVDDSQLPKDRFSAERLKGVDSTLKIQPAKLEDSAVYLCASSSGEWGANVLTFGAGSRLTVL.

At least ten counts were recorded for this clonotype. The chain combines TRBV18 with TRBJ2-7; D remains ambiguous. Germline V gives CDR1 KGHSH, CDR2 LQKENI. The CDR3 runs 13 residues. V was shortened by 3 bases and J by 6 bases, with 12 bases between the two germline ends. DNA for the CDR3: TGTGCCAGCTCACCTACGGGTCCGGGCGAGCAGTACTTC. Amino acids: CASSPTGPGEQYF.

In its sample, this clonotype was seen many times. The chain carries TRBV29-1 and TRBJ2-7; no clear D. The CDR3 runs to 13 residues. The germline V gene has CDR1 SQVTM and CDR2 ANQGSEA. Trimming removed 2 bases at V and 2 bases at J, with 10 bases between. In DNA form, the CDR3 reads TGCAGCGTTGAATTTGGGCAGCCCTACGAGCAGTACTTC. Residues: CSVEFGQPYEQYF.

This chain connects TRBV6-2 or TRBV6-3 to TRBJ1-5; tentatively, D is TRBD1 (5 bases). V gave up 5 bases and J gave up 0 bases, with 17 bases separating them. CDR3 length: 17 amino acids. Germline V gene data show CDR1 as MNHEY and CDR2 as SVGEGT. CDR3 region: CASSSQGRTTSNQPQHF. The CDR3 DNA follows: TGTGCCAGCAGTAGTCAGGGCCGAACAACTAGCAATCAGCCCCAGCATTTT.

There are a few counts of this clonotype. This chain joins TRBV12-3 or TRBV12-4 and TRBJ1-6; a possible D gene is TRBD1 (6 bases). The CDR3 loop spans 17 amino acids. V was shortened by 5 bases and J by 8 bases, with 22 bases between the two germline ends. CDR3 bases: TGTGCCAGCAGTCGGCCCCTGGGGGCAGGGAGGGATTCACCCCTCCACTTT. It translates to CASSRPLGAGRDSPLHF.

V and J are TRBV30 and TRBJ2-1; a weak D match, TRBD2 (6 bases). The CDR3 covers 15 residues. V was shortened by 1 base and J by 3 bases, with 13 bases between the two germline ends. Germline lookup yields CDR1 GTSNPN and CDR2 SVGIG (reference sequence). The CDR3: CAWSAGEGDYNEQFF. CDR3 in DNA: TGTGCCTGGAGTGCGGGAGAAGGGGACTACAATGAGCAGTTCTTC.

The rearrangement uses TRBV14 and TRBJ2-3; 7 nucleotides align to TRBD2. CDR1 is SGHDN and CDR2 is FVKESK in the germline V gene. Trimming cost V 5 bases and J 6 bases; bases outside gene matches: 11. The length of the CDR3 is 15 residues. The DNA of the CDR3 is TGTGCCAGCAGCGCAAGCGGGGCCCTAGGGGATACGCAGTATTTT. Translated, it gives CASSASGALGDTQYF.

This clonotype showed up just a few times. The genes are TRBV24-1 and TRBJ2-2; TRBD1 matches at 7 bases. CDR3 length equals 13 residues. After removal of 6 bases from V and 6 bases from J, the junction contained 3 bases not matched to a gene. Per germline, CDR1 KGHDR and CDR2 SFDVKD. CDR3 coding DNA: TGTGCCACCAGTAGACAGGGAGCCGGGGAGCTGTTTTTT. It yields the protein CATSRQGAGELFF.

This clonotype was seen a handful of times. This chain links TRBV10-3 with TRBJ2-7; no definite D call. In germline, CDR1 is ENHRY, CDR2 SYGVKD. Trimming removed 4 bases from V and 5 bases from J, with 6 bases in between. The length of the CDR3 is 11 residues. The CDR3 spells CAISVLDEQYF. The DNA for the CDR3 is TGTGCCATCAGTGTGCTTGACGAGCAGTACTTC.

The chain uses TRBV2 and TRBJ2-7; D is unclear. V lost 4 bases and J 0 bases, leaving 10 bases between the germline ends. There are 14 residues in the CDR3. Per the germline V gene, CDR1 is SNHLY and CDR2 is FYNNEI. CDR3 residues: CASSVFPSSYEQYF. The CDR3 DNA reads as TGTGCCAGCAGTGTTTTCCCAAGCTCCTACGAGCAGTACTTC.

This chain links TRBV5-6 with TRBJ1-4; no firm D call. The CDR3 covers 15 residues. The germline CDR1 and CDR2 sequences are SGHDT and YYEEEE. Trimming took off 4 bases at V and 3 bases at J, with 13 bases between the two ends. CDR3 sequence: CASSRGWQANEKLFF. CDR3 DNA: TGTGCCAGCAGCCGAGGGTGGCAGGCTAATGAAAAACTGTTTTTT.

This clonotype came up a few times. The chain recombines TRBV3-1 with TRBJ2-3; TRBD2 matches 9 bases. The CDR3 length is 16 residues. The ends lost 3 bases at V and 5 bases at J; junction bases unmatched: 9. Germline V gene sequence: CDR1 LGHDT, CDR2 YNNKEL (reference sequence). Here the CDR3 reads CASSQALAGAIDTQYF. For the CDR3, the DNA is TGTGCCAGCAGCCAGGCCTTAGCGGGAGCGATAGATACGCAGTATTTT.

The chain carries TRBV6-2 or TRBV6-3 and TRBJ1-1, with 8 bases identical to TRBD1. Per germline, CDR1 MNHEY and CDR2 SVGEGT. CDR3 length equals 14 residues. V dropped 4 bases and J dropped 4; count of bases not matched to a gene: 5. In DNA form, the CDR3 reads TGTGCCAGCAGTTCAAAACAGGGGGTCACTGAAGCTTTCTTT. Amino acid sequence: CASSSKQGVTEAFF.

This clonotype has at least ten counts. CDR3 coding DNA: TGCAGTGCTCAATCCGGGACACCTAATGAAAAACTGTTTTTT. Encoded protein: CSAQSGTPNEKLFF. V usage is TRBV20-1 and J usage is TRBJ1-4; TRBD1 is a possible D gene (6 bases). This CDR3 is 14 amino acids long. Trimming removed 5 bases at V and 3 bases at J, with 13 bases between. The germline V gene has CDR1 DFQATT and CDR2 SNEGSKA (reference sequence).

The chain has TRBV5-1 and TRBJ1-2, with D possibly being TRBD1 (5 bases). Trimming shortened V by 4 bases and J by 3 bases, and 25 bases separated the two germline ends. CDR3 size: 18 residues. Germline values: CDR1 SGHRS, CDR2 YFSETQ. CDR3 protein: CASSLGTRPTSRDYGYTF. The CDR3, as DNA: TGCGCCAGCAGCCTTGGGACCCGCCCGACGTCAAGGGACTATGGCTACACCTTC.